This T cell receptor beta chain was sequenced for a study of blood T cells in healthy people across ages. Points from the study as a whole: Older individuals had lower TCR beta diversity per million T cells (the decline was roughly linear). Any conclusive comparison of naive versus antigen-experienced cells was prevented by using unsorted PBMCs.

The authors ran a second PCR of about 6 to 11 cycles using a sample-barcoded 5' primer and a J-beta primer mix. MiXCR, run by TCRdb on the 5' RACE reads, gives a single entry per CDR3 protein. The data show 1 million or so distinct CDR3 sequences, 20% to 25% seen once. For this clonotype: Its antigen is as yet unknown. A read error may produce the germline difference seen at one junction end.

Extraction of total RNA produced a minimum of 5.5 micrograms from each sample. Per the germline V gene, CDR1 is MGHRA and CDR2 is YSYEKL. This CDR3 contains 16 residues. The same sample was also used in a study of T cells of mothers and their children. Per that study: Donation was provided by three healthy Caucasian mothers along with their six children.

The sequence came from a girl aged 2 to 10 in good health. Sequencing used blood. This chain links TRBV4-1 with TRBJ2-1; 8 bases agree with TRBD1. The J call is doubtful: the DNA matches TRBJ2-7 better. Here the CDR3 DNA reads TGCACCAGCAGCCCGTCCGGGACAGGCAACTCCTACGAGCAGTACTTC. It codes for CTSSPSGTGNSYEQYF.